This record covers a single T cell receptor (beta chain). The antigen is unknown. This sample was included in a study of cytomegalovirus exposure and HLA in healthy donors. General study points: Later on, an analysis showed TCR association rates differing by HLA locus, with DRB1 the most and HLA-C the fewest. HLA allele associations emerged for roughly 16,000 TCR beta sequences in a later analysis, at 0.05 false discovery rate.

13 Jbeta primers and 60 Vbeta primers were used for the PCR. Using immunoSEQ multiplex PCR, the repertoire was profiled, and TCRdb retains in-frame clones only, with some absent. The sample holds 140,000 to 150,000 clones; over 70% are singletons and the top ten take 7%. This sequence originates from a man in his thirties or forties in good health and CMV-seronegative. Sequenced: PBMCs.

This CDR3 reads CASSSPAGGVRDQPQHF. CDR3 in DNA: TGTGCCAGCAGTTCTCCAGCGGGGGGAGTTAGGGATCAGCCCCAGCATTTT. The V call is TRBV28, the J call TRBJ1-5; D perhaps matches TRBD1 (5 bases). Trimming took 4 bases from V and 5 from J, leaving 21 bases between them. CDR3 length equals 17 residues. The V gene's germline CDR1 is MDHEN and CDR2 SYDVKM.